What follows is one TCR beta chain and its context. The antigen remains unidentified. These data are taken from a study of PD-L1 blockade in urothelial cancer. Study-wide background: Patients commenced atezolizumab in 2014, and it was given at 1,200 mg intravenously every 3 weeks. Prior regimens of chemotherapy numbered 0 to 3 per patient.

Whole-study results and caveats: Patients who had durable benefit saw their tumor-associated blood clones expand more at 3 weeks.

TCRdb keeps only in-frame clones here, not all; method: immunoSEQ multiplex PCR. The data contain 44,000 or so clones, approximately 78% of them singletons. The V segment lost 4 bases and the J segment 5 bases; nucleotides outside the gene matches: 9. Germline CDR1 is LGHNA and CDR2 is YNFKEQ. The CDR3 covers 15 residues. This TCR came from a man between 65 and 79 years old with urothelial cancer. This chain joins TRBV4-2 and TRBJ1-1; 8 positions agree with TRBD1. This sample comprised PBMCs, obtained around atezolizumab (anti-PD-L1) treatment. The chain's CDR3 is CASSRYQGASTEAFF. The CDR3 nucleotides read TGTGCCAGCAGCCGCTACCAGGGGGCGAGTACTGAAGCTTTCTTT.